The 6 T cell receptor beta chains presented below share a single source sample, sequenced in a study of T cells after yellow fever vaccination. Using its own MiXCR run on the 5' RACE reads, TCRdb lists one record per CDR3 protein. The sample records about 120,000 distinct CDR3 sequences, roughly 8.2% being singletons. The specimen comprised CD8+ T cells sorted from PBMCs, sampled on the day of the yellow fever booster vaccination. These TCRs come from a man aged 18 to 29 who received the YFV17D yellow fever vaccine.

This clonotype was observed a handful of times. The V call is TRBV10-2, the J call TRBJ2-7; D call uncertain. CDR1 is WSHSY, CDR2 SAAADI, per germline. V was trimmed by 3 bases and J by 3 bases, leaving 24 bases between them. The CDR3 consists of 18 residues. The CDR3 region is CASSEGMEGNNQFYEQYF. The CDR3, as DNA: TGCGCCAGCAGTGAAGGAATGGAAGGGAACAACCAGTTCTACGAGCAGTACTTC.

Many counts were recorded for this clonotype. The rearrangement joins TRBV4-3 to TRBJ2-1; either TRBD1 or TRBD2 may fit D (5 bases each). This CDR3 is 15 amino acids long. The germline V and J ends were trimmed by 0 bases and 9 bases, with 15 bases remaining between them. CDR1 is LGHNA, CDR2 YSLEER, per germline. For the CDR3, the DNA is TGCGCCAGCAGCCAAGATCATGGGACCGTGGGTGAGCAGTTCTTC. This codes for CASSQDHGTVGEQFF.

The V call is TRBV19, the J call TRBJ1-2, with TRBD1 as a possible D gene (5 bases). Germline V gene sequence: CDR1 LNHDA, CDR2 SQIVND (reference sequence). This CDR3 spans 13 amino acids. Trimming cost V 3 bases and J 4 bases, with 9 bases left between them. The CDR3 coding sequence is TGTGCCAGTAGTATTCGGGACGTCTATGGCTACACCTTC. This sequence encodes CASSIRDVYGYTF. The full variable domain, rest sourced from reference TRBV19 and TRBJ1-2, is DGGITQSPKYLFRKEGQNVTLSCEQNLNHDAMYWYRQDPGQGLRLIYYSQIVNDFQKGDIAEGYSVSREKKESFPLTVTSAQKNPTAFYLCASSIRDVYGYTFGSGTRLTVV.

The chain has TRBV7-2 and TRBJ2-4; 11 bases are a match to TRBD2. Germline loops: CDR1 SGHTA, CDR2 FQGNSA. The CDR3 is 15 residues long. V gave up 6 bases and J gave up 5 bases; unmatched junction bases: 6. The CDR3 spells CASRIAGGPQNIQYF. CDR3 coding DNA: TGTGCCAGCAGGATAGCGGGGGGGCCCCAAAACATTCAGTACTTC. Combining the CDR3 with reference TRBV7-2 and TRBJ2-4 gives the whole variable domain GAGVSQSPSNKVTEKGKDVELRCDPISGHTALYWYRQSLGQGLEFLIYFQGNSAPDKSGLPSDRFSAERTGGSVSTLTIQRTQQEDSAVYLCASRIAGGPQNIQYFGAGTRLSVL.

This clonotype was observed many times. In DNA form, the CDR3 reads TGCGCCAGCAGCTCGGGTCAGGGGTACGAGCAGTACTTC. Its protein is CASSSGQGYEQYF. The chain carries TRBV5-1 and TRBJ2-7; tentatively, D is TRBD1 (6 bases). CDR1 is SGHRS and CDR2 is YFSETQ in the germline V gene. CDR3 length equals 13 residues. Trimming cost V 3 bases and J 4 bases, with 11 bases left between them.

This clonotype was detected a few times. V usage is TRBV7-8 and J usage is TRBJ2-1; 10 bases are shared with TRBD2. V trimming: 4 bases; J trimming: 6 bases; junction bases outside the gene matches: 9. CDR3 length equals 16 residues. The V gene's germline CDR1 is SGHVS and CDR2 FQNEAQ. The CDR3 sequence: CASSSKRGGILNEQFF. In nucleotides, the CDR3 is TGTGCCAGCAGCTCGAAGCGGGGGGGGATTCTCAATGAGCAGTTCTTC. Complete variable domain (other parts from reference TRBV7-8 and TRBJ2-1): GAGVSQSPRYKVAKRGQDVALRCDPISGHVSLFWYQQALGQGPEFLTYFQNEAQLDKSGLPSDRFFAERPEGSVSTLKIQRTQQEDSAVYLCASSSKRGGILNEQFFGPGTRLTVL.